The 23 T cell receptor beta chains reported below all come from one sample, sequenced in a study of blood T cell repertoires in COVID-19. Assay: immunoSEQ multiplex PCR; the TCRdb copy retains only in-frame clones and omits some. Seen here are about 370,000 clones, more than 80% observed once, and the top ten hold approximately 3%. The sample was peripheral blood. The receptors stem from a woman aged 30 to 39 with COVID-19, enrolled during active disease.

The rearrangement uses TRBV24-1 and TRBJ1-2, with D possibly TRBD1 on 6 matching bases. Germline V gives CDR1 KGHDR, CDR2 SFDVKD. The CDR3 length is 17 residues. The V end lost 2 bases, the J end lost 1 base, and 16 bases lay between the germline ends. Written as DNA, the CDR3 is TGTGCCACCAGTGATTATCAGGGACACGCTCTTAACTATGGCTACACCTTC. Translation gives CATSDYQGHALNYGYTF.

V gene TRBV9 combines with J gene TRBJ2-5; 7 nucleotides match TRBD2. Germline V gives CDR1 SGDLS, CDR2 YYNGEE. Unmatched junction bases numbered 3, after V lost 0 bases and J lost 1 base. This CDR3 comprises 15 residues. DNA for the CDR3: TGTGCCAGCAGCGTAGGGGCTAGCGGCCAAGAGACCCAGTACTTC. Residues: CASSVGASGQETQYF.

V usage is TRBV2 and J usage is TRBJ1-6; 9 bases map to TRBD1. This CDR3 region has 16 residues. V dropped 3 bases and J dropped 9; count of bases not matched to a gene: 9. Looked up from germline, CDR1 is SNHLY and CDR2 is FYNNEI. In nucleotides, the CDR3 is TGTGCCAGCAGTGACACTACAGGGGGCGGGAGTTCACCCCTCCACTTT. Its translation: CASSDTTGGGSSPLHF. Using reference TRBV2 and TRBJ1-6 for the parts outside the CDR3, the full variable domain is EPEVTQTPSHQVTQMGQEVILRCVPISNHLYFYWYRQILGQKVEFLVSFYNNEISEKSEIFDDQFSVERPDGSNFTLKIRSTKLEDSAMYFCASSDTTGGGSSPLHFGNGTRLTVT.

CDR3 sequence (DNA): TGTGCCAGCAACAGGGGTGATTATAACGGGGAGCTGTTTTTT. Encoded protein: CASNRGDYNGELFF. V is TRBV11-3 and J is TRBJ2-2; TRBD1 agrees at 7 bases. CDR3 length: 14 amino acids. Germline V gene sequence: CDR1 SGHNT, CDR2 YENEEA. V trimming: 7 bases; J trimming: 7 bases; junction bases outside the gene matches: 9. Drawing the rest from reference TRBV11-3 and TRBJ2-2, the complete variable domain is EAGVVQSPRYKIIEKKQPVAFWCNPISGHNTLYWYLQNLGQGPELLIRYENEEAVDDSQLPKDRFSAERLKGVDSTLKIQPAELGDSAVYLCASNRGDYNGELFFGEGSRLTVL.

The chain couples TRBV6-6 to TRBJ1-5; no firm D call. Germline V lookup: CDR1 MNHNY, CDR2 SVGAGI (reference sequence). The CDR3 is 15 amino acids. Trimming pared 6 bases from V and 0 bases from J, leaving 12 bases between. The CDR3 DNA is TGTGCCAGCAGCCCACAAACATATAGCAATCAGCCCCAGCATTTT. This translates into CASSPQTYSNQPQHF.

The V call is TRBV11-2, the J call TRBJ1-6, with D tentatively TRBD1 (5 bases). The CDR3 sequence is 15 residues long. Trimming cost V 5 bases and J 5 bases, with 13 bases left between them. Germline V gives CDR1 SGHAT, CDR2 FQNNGV. The CDR3 DNA sequence: TGTGCCAGCAGCGCTCAGGGAGGGGATAATTCACCCCTCCACTTT. Its translation is CASSAQGGDNSPLHF.

V usage is TRBV19 and J usage is TRBJ2-2, with 9 nucleotides matching TRBD2. V gave up 10 bases and J gave up 0 bases; unmatched junction bases: 18. Germline V CDR1 and CDR2: LNHDA, SQIVND (reference sequence). The CDR3 length is 19 residues. The CDR3 region is CATTRKGLAKTTNTGELFF. The CDR3 DNA is TGTGCCACAACACGCAAGGGACTAGCAAAAACAACGAACACCGGGGAGCTGTTTTTT. Based on the CDR3 plus reference TRBV19 and TRBJ2-2, the full variable domain is DGGITQSPKYLFRKEGQNVTLSCEQNLNHDAMYWYRQDPGQGLRLIYYSQIVNDFQKGDIAEGYSVSREKKESFPLTVTSAQKNPTAFYLCATTRKGLAKTTNTGELFFGEGSRLTVL.

The chain recombines TRBV7-2 with TRBJ1-1, with 7 nucleotides matching TRBD1. This CDR3 has 16 amino acids. Germline V gene data show CDR1 as SGHTA and CDR2 as FQGNSA. V was pared by 1 base and J by 5 bases, with 10 bases of the junction left unmatched. The chain's CDR3 is CASSLVGGWGVTEAFF. The DNA for the CDR3 is TGTGCCAGCAGCTTAGTAGGGGGCTGGGGGGTTACTGAAGCTTTCTTT.

V is TRBV14 and J is TRBJ1-1, with TRBD1 as a possible D gene (6 bases). The CDR3 has 13 residues. Deletions cut 5 bases from V and 10 bases from J, with 17 bases between. CDR1 and CDR2 (germline): SGHDN, FVKESK. This CDR3 reads CASSKFTGMGAFF. For the CDR3, the DNA is TGTGCCAGCAGCAAATTCACAGGGATGGGAGCTTTCTTT.

The chain uses TRBV18 and TRBJ1-2; no clear D. This CDR3 has 14 residues. Trimming cost V 3 bases and J 4 bases, with 12 bases left between them. Germline V gene sequence: CDR1 KGHSH, CDR2 LQKENI. CDR3 DNA: TGTGCCAGCTCACCCCCCGGAGGGAGCTATGGCTACACCTTC. This sequence encodes CASSPPGGSYGYTF.

This sequence joins TRBV13 and TRBJ2-1; a possible D gene is TRBD2 (5 bases). V was pared by 7 bases and J by 1 base, with 11 bases between. Per the germline V gene, CDR1 is PRHDT and CDR2 is FYEKMQ (reference sequence). The CDR3 runs to 14 residues. The CDR3 region has the DNA TGTGCCAGCACTGGTGCGGGTTCCTACAATGAGCAGTTCTTC. Protein product: CASTGAGSYNEQFF.

The gene calls are TRBV9 and TRBJ2-1, with a tentative D call TRBD2 (7 bases). The germline V gene encodes CDR1 SGDLS and CDR2 YYNGEE. CDR3 size: 15 residues. Trimming shortened V by 3 bases and J by 8 bases, and 18 bases separated the two germline ends. CDR3 sequence (DNA): TGTGCCAGCAGCGCCCTTCAGGGGAGGGGGGATGAGCAGTTCTTC. Translated, it gives CASSALQGRGDEQFF.

V is TRBV27 and J is TRBJ2-7; D is possibly TRBD1 (6 bases). The CDR3 has 14 amino acids. Germline V gives CDR1 MNHEY, CDR2 SMNVEV (reference sequence). Between the trimmed V and J ends, which lost 3 bases and 2 bases, there was a span of 11 bases. The CDR3 DNA reads TGTGCCAGCAGTTTTCAGGGGCGCACCTACGAGCAGTACGTC. This encodes CASSFQGRTYEQYV.

The chain joins TRBV7-2 to TRBJ2-5; 7 bases line up with TRBD2. Germline loops: CDR1 SGHTA, CDR2 FQGNSA. V gave up 5 bases and J gave up 1 base; unmatched junction bases: 7. The CDR3 runs to 15 residues. The CDR3 loop reads CASSLRTRGQETQYF. As DNA, the CDR3 is TGTGCCAGCAGCCTCCGGACTAGAGGCCAAGAGACCCAGTACTTC.

The chain couples TRBV2 to TRBJ1-2; D might be TRBD1 (5 bases). V lost 0 bases, J lost 10 bases, and 9 bases lay in between. CDR1 is SNHLY, CDR2 FYNNEI, per germline. The CDR3 length is 12 residues. CDR3 in amino acids: CASSEAQGAYTF. The DNA of the CDR3 is TGTGCCAGCAGTGAAGCGCAGGGTGCCTACACCTTC.

The chain recombines TRBV19 with TRBJ1-6, with TRBD1 matching 10 bases. The CDR3 extends over 17 amino acids. V lost 4 bases, J lost 5 bases, and 8 bases stayed unmatched. Germline lookup yields CDR1 LNHDA and CDR2 SQIVND (reference sequence). The DNA for the CDR3 is TGTGCCAGTAGTAATCCCCGACAGGGGGCCGATAATTCACCCCTCCACTTT. Translation: CASSNPRQGADNSPLHF. The full variable domain, its missing parts supplied by reference TRBV19 and TRBJ1-6, is DGGITQSPKYLFRKEGQNVTLSCEQNLNHDAMYWYRQDPGQGLRLIYYSQIVNDFQKGDIAEGYSVSREKKESFPLTVTSAQKNPTAFYLCASSNPRQGADNSPLHFGNGTRLTVT.

Points on this clone: Its ends do not fully match the called genes, so a read error is possible. This chain uses TRBV7-7 with TRBJ2-7; 10 nucleotides align to TRBD1. Per germline, CDR1 SSHAT and CDR2 FNYEAQ (reference sequence). The CDR3 has 15 residues. This CDR3 reads CASSLGDRGSSEQYF. CDR3 bases: TGTGCTAGCAGCTTAGGGGACAGGGGATCGTCCGAGCAGTACTTC.

The chain employs TRBV4-3 and TRBJ1-2, with a weak D call TRBD1 (5 bases). CDR3 length: 16 amino acids. V shed 0 bases and J shed 4 bases, with 15 bases lying between them. Germline V gives CDR1 LGHNA, CDR2 YSLEER. The CDR3 sequence is CASSQEHRWTSYGYTF. The CDR3 bases are TGCGCCAGCAGCCAAGAACACAGGTGGACTAGCTATGGCTACACCTTC.

The chain recombines TRBV7-9 with TRBJ1-3, with 8 bases that match TRBD1. This CDR3 spans 16 amino acids. Trimming at V came to 5 bases and at J to 1 base, leaving 7 bases not matched to a gene. Per germline, CDR1 SEHNR and CDR2 FQNEAQ (reference sequence). DNA for the CDR3: TGTGCCAGCAGCCCCGGACAGGGAGCTTCTGGAAACACCATATATTTT. This codes for CASSPGQGASGNTIYF.

The chain carries TRBV5-1 and TRBJ2-1; the match to TRBD2 covers 13 bases. The CDR3 is 15 residues long. The ends lost 3 bases at V and 8 bases at J; junction bases unmatched: 5. Germline CDR1 SGHRS, CDR2 YFSETQ. In nucleotides, the CDR3 is TGCGCCAGCAGCTCCGGGACTAGCGGGAATCATGAGCAGTTCTTC. Its translation is CASSSGTSGNHEQFF.

V and J are TRBV20-1 and TRBJ2-1; tentatively, D is TRBD2 (5 bases). Trimming removed 5 bases at V and 7 bases at J, with 9 bases between. The germline CDR1 and CDR2 sequences are DFQATT and SNEGSKA (reference sequence). The CDR3 is made up of 11 amino acids. This CDR3 is CSAEGSNEQFF. The CDR3 DNA reads TGCAGTGCTGAGGGCAGTAATGAGCAGTTCTTC.

A remark on this clone: At one end, the junction sequence differs from germline, possibly due to a read error. V usage is TRBV4-3 and J usage is TRBJ1-2; D gene ambiguous. This CDR3 contains 15 residues. The germline CDR1 and CDR2 sequences are LGHNA and YSLEER. CDR3 residues: CASSQVIQVNDGYTF. CDR3 sequence (DNA): TGCGCCAGCAGCCAAGTAATTCAGGTTAACGATGGCTACACCTTC.

J is TRBJ1-2 and V is TRBV3-1 (or the pseudogene TRBV3-2); D is ambiguous. Trimming cost V 3 bases and J 4 bases, with 3 bases left between them. The CDR3 spans 11 residues. Germline V CDR1 and CDR2: LGHDT, YNNKEL (reference sequence). The CDR3 loop is CASSHRYGYTF. The DNA of the CDR3 is TGTGCCAGCAGCCATCGCTATGGCTACACCTTC.